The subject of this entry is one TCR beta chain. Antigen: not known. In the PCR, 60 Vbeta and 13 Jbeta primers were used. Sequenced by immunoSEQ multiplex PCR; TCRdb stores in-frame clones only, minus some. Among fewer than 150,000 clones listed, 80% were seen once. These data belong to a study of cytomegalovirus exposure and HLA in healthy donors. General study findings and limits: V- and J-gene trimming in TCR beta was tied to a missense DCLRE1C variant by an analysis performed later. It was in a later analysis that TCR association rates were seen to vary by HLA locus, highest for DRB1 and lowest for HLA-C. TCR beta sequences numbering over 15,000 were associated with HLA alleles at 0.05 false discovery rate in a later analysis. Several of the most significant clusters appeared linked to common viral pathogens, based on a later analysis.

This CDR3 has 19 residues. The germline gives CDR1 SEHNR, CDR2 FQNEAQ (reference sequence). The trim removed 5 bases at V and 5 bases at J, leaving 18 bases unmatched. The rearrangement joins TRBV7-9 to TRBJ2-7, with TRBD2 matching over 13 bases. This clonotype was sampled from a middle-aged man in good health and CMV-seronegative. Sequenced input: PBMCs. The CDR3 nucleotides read TGTGCCAGCAGCCCACCCGCCGGGACTAGCGGGGCCAAGAGCCACGAGCAGTACTTC. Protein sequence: CASSPPAGTSGAKSHEQYF.